This TCR beta chain derives from a study of cytomegalovirus exposure and HLA in healthy donors. Study overall: Unique TCRs from HLA-typed donors, roughly 87 million of them, were held in an early data release.

Notes on the study in general: It was reported that TCR beta sequences correctly inferred the HLA-A and HLA-B alleles for most subjects. It was reportedly the case that the classifier diagnosed cytomegalovirus status with high specificity and sensitivity. One variant, a missense change in DCLRE1C, was linked in a later analysis to TCR beta V- and J-gene trimming.

In the PCR, 60 Vbeta and 13 Jbeta primers were used. Using immunoSEQ multiplex PCR, the repertoire was profiled, and TCRdb retains in-frame clones only, with some absent. The sample carries some 180,000 clones, about 80% recorded once. The CDR3 covers 14 residues. Trimming removed 5 bases from V and 6 bases from J; junction bases left unmatched: 5. CDR1 and CDR2 (germline): SNHLY, FYNNEI. Remarks on this clone: As yet, its antigen is unknown.

Sequenced input: PBMCs. This sequence was found in a man aged 40-50 years in good health and CMV-seronegative. The gene calls are TRBV2 and TRBJ1-5; 9 bases agree with TRBD1. The CDR3 is CASSYRGQGQPQHF. Written as DNA, the CDR3 is TGTGCCAGCAGTTACAGGGGGCAAGGTCAGCCCCAGCATTTT.